This T cell receptor beta chain is drawn from a study of T-cell reconstitution after alpha-beta-depleted transplantation in children (dated by TCRdb to 2016 to 2017). Background for the entire study: The study quantitatively tracked T-cell immune reconstitution after TCRalphabeta/CD19-depleted allogeneic hematopoietic cell transplantation in children using TCR repertoire profiling.

Libraries were built with PCR. The reads were generated on an Illumina HiSeq 2500. TCR libraries were prepared with molecular barcoding, using unique molecular identifiers to normalize TCRbeta repertoire quantification. Clones were called with MiXCR by TCRdb after fastp trimmed the public reads at Q25, and only in-frame beta chains were retained. One record per CDR3 amino acid sequence lists the most common genes and DNA. In this sample the table shows roughly 220,000 distinct CDR3 sequences, around 11% of which occur a single time. Over 2% of the sample rests with the top ten. This clonotype was recorded at least ten times. This clone's antigen is unknown. The sample holds no much larger clone one base away, and base qualities are not on file. This receptor was identified in a human donor who donated a stem cell graft to a child with acute lymphoblastic leukemia. The input for sequencing was PBMCs from the stem cell graft donor, taken from the stem cell graft.

For the CDR3, the sequence is CASSPDGIYGYTF. The DNA is TGTGCCAGCAGCCCTGACGGAATCTATGGCTACACCTTC. The chain is encoded by TRBV3-1 joined to TRBJ1-2, with no confident D gene call. V loses 4 bases, J loses 4 bases, and the germline ends lie 10 bases apart. From the cysteine through the phenylalanine, the CDR3 covers 13 amino acids. Just the 39-base CDR3 DNA is kept, in frame starting at base 1. The germline V gene (reference sequence) yields LGHDT for CDR1 and YNNKEL for CDR2.